The TCR beta chain described here comes from a study of CD8 T cells in Susac syndrome. RNA amounts of about 0.5 to 1 ug underwent reverse transcription with random hexamers. TCRdb fed the immunoSEQ multiplex PCR reads into MiXCR, producing one record per CDR3 protein. Altogether under 200,000 distinct CDR3 sequences are present, around 94% being singletons, with the ten largest covering around 0.14%. General study findings and limits: An acknowledgment was made by the study that its TCR sequencing and HLA analysis involved relatively few individuals.

Sequencing of TCR beta covered CD8+ and CD4+ T cells obtained from blood. This clonotype occurred once. The antigen is undetermined. The source is a human donor in good health. Sequencing was done on a sample of CD4+ T cells from PBMCs.

CDR3 in amino acids: CASSFLATDTQYF. CDR3 DNA: TGTGCCAGTAGTTTCCTGGCCACAGATACGCAGTATTTT. The rearrangement uses TRBV19 and TRBJ2-3; D is uncertain. Germline V gene sequence: CDR1 LNHDA, CDR2 SQIVND (reference sequence). This CDR3 is 13 amino acids long. V dropped 5 bases and J dropped 2 bases, with 8 bases sitting between them.